Listed below are T cell receptor beta chains from one sample, sequenced in a study of patients and donors after allogeneic stem cell transplantation. TCRdb passed the RT-PCR reads through MiXCR, listing each CDR3 protein once. The sample lists about 230,000 distinct CDR3 sequences, around 14% occurring once. Sequences were obtained from blood, either unsorted or a sorted T cell fraction (not recorded which). The receptors derive from a human donor who was either an allogeneic HSCT recipient or a stem cell or donor lymphocyte infusion donor (not recorded which). It is not recorded whose cells these are; they may come from a transplant donor. CDR3s include the opening cysteine and the closing phenylalanine or tryptophan.

j_gene,v_gene,CDR3aa
TRBJ1-5,TRBV20-1,CSARGGTGAGNQPQHF
TRBJ2-3,TRBV12-3/TRBV12-4,CASSLGVPDTQYF
TRBJ2-1,TRBV20-1,CSARENPLAEQFF
TRBJ1-1,TRBV10-3,CAISTQAMGAEAFF
TRBJ2-7,TRBV9,CASSLGTSGIYEQYF
TRBJ2-1,TRBV19,CASSPRTGDEQFF
TRBJ2-3,TRBV15,CATSTKTGFADTQYF
TRBJ1-5,TRBV29-1,CSVKPGLGGQPQHF
TRBJ2-7,TRBV5-1,CASSMGLAGVIYEQYF
TRBJ2-2,TRBV7-3,CASKNPGTPANTGELFF
TRBJ2-2,TRBV30,CACSTSRTGELFF
TRBJ1-1,TRBV29-1,CSVDLGGTEAFF
TRBJ1-1,TRBV12-3/TRBV12-4,CASSFRGRWAEAFF
TRBJ1-5,TRBV2,CASSIAGGNQPQHF
TRBJ1-5,TRBV5-5,CASSLGTGDQHF
TRBJ2-1,TRBV7-3,CASSLAMGYNEQFF
TRBJ2-5,TRBV5-1,CASSLGFAQETQYF
TRBJ1-4,TRBV12-3/TRBV12-4,CASKGGQATNEKLFF
TRBJ1-6,TRBV20-1,CSANTGTSSYNSPLHF
TRBJ2-3,TRBV12-3/TRBV12-4,CASSSAPVDTQYF
TRBJ2-3,TRBV20-1,CSAKGQGTDTQYF
TRBJ2-2,TRBV20-1,CSARPGLVGTGELFF
TRBJ1-6,TRBV11-2,CASSLLQGAGSPLHF
TRBJ1-1,TRBV28,CASGIITEAFF
TRBJ2-7,TRBV28,CASSSLFGGTIGYEQYF
TRBJ2-5,TRBV29-1,CSVSGTGRETQYF
TRBJ2-3,TRBV24-1,CATGMGPGTDTQYF
TRBJ2-4,TRBV23-1,CASSHSSYIQYF
TRBJ2-2,TRBV5-1,CASSGEVHTGELFF
TRBJ1-1,TRBV7-6,CASSFLAGEGTEAFF
TRBJ2-5,TRBV20-1,CSARSGSNQETQYF
TRBJ2-7,TRBV6-5,CASSSASGDSSYEQYF
TRBJ2-5,TRBV11-2,CASSLDISGGPQETQYF
TRBJ2-3,TRBV20-1,CSAVFGRGTDTQYF
TRBJ2-1,TRBV5-1,CASSLSGQAYNEQFF
TRBJ2-7,TRBV11-2,CASSFSAGGGEQYF
TRBJ1-5,TRBV16,CASSPWTADQPQHF
TRBJ2-3,TRBV7-2,CASSLDEGGTQYF
TRBJ2-3,TRBV20-1,CSASPSGVTDTQYF
TRBJ2-7,TRBV29-1,CSVEIGADEQYF